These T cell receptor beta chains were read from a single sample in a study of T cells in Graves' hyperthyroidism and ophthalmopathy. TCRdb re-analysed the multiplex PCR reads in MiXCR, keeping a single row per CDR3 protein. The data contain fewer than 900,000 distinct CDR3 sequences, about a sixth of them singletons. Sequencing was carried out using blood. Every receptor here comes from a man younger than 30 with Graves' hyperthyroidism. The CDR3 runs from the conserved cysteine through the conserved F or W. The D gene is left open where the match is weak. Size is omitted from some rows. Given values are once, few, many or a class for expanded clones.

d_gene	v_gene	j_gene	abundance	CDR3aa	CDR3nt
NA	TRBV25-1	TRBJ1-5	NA	CASSEWVVNQPQHF	TGTGCCAGCAGTGAATGGGTGGTGAATCAGCCCCAGCATTTT
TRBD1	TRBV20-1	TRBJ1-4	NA	CSARVGTGGEKLFF	TGCAGTGCTAGAGTTGGGACAGGGGGTGAAAAACTGTTTTTT
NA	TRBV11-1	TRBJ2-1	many	CASSLRWGGERNEQFF	TGTGCCAGCAGCTTACGTTGGGGGGGCGAACGCAATGAGCAGTTCTTC
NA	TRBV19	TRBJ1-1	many	CASNSMGTEAFF	TGTGCCAGTAACTCTATGGGCACTGAAGCTTTCTTT
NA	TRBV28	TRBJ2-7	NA	CASRPRGSGYYEQYF	TGTGCCAGCAGACCCCGAGGTAGCGGATACTACGAGCAGTACTTC
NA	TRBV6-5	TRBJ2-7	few	CASSYGPTYEQYF	TGTGCCAGCAGTTACGGACCGACCTACGAGCAGTACTTC
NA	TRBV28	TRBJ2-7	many	CASSFPESSYEQYF	TGTGCCAGCAGTTTCCCGGAAAGCTCCTACGAGCAGTACTTC
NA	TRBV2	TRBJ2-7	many	CASEDMGQGGYEQYF	TGTGCCAGTGAAGACATGGGGCAGGGTGGCTACGAGCAGTACTTC
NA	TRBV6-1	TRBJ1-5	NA	CASGFLGDQPQHF	TGTGCCAGCGGTTTTTTGGGCGATCAGCCCCAGCATTTT
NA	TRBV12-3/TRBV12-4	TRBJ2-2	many	CASSRAGTVVGELFF	TGTGCCAGCAGTCGAGCTGGGACCGTGGTGGGGGAGCTGTTTTTT
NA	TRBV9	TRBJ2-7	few	CASSVGDGSYEQYF	TGTGCCAGCAGCGTAGGGGACGGGTCCTACGAGCAGTACTTC
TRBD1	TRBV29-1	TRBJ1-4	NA	CSVGTGGNEKLFF	TGCAGCGTGGGGACAGGGGGAAATGAAAAACTGTTTTTT
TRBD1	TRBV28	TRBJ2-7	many	CASRRLDTGGYSYEQYF	TGTGCCAGCAGACGCCTGGACACAGGGGGATACTCCTACGAGCAGTACTTC
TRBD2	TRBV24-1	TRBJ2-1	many	CATSDMGLAYNNEQFF	TGTGCCACCTCCGATATGGGACTAGCGTACAACAATGAGCAGTTCTTC
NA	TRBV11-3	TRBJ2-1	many	CASSYFDNEQFF	TGTGCCAGCAGCTACTTCGACAATGAGCAGTTCTTC
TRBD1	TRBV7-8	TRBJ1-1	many	CASSLTGAKVTGTEAFF	TGTGCCAGCAGCTTAACAGGGGCCAAGGTTACGGGCACTGAAGCTTTCTTT
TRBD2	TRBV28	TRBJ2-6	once	CTSSRREGYSGANVLTF	TGTACCAGCAGCAGAAGGGAGGGGTATTCGGGGGCCAACGTCCTGACTTTC
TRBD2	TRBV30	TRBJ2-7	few	CAWSQRGEQYF	TGTGCCTGGAGCCAGCGGGGCGAGCAGTACTTC
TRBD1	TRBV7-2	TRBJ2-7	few	CASSPGTGFHEQYF	TGTGCCAGCAGCCCAGGGACAGGGTTCCACGAGCAGTACTTC
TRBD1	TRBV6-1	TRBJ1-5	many	CASSGPRDRGLGGNQPQHF	TGTGCCAGCAGTGGCCCACGGGACAGGGGGCTCGGAGGCAATCAGCCCCAGCATTTT
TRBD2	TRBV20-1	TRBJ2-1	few	CSASSGSDLNEQFF	TGCAGTGCTTCTAGCGGGAGCGACCTCAATGAGCAGTTCTTC
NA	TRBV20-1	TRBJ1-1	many	CSARAGPMNTEAFF	TGCAGTGCTAGGGCAGGGCCCATGAACACTGAAGCTTTCTTT
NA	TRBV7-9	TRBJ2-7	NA	CASTRGGAPEQYF	TGTGCCAGCACCAGGGGGGGGGCTCCCGAGCAGTACTTC
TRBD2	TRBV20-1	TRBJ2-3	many	CSARGRVREGLTDTQYF	TGCAGTGCTAGAGGCAGGGTACGGGAGGGCCTGACAGATACGCAGTATTTT
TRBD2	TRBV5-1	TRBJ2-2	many	CASSGRGDTGELFF	TGCGCCAGCAGCGGGAGGGGCGACACCGGGGAGCTGTTTTTT
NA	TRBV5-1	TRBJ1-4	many	CASSRRGGVATNEKLFF	TGCGCCAGCAGCCGCAGAGGGGGGGTTGCAACTAATGAAAAACTGTTTTTT
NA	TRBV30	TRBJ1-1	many	CAFLYRAPGEAFF	TGTGCCTTTTTATACAGGGCACCGGGGGAAGCTTTCTTT
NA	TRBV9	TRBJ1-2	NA	CASSGTGALRDGYTF	TGTGCCAGCAGCGGGACCGGGGCACTAAGGGATGGCTACACCTTC
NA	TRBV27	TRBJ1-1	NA	CASSPHPLAPEAFF	TGTGCCAGCAGTCCCCACCCTCTGGCCCCCGAAGCTTTCTTT
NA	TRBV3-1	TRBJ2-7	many	CASSQDLSYEQYF	TGTGCCAGCAGCCAAGATTTATCCTACGAGCAGTACTTC